Below, one TCR beta chain is given with its context. This record belongs to a study of shared clonotypes between healthy human individuals. As processed by the authors: ImmunoSEQ yielded junction-only sequences lacking quality scores, so filtering differed. Repertoires were generated with immunoSEQ multiplex PCR, while TCRdb's copy carries only in-frame clones and drops some. V, J and clone size were drawn from that table, and D and trimming were deduced from the DNA. The data contain about 960,000 clones, approximately 80% of them seen just once; the ten biggest clones take up approximately 1.5%. V lost 1 base to trimming and J lost 7 bases; unmatched junction nucleotides: 8. The CDR3 length is 14 residues. Looked up from germline, CDR1 is GTSNPN and CDR2 is SVGIG (reference sequence).

The chain recombines TRBV30 with TRBJ2-7; TRBD1 matches at 9 bases. This TCR was sampled from a man aged 18 to 29 in good health. Source material: memory CD4+ T cells sorted from blood. Subset denoted: CD45RA-negative fraction. CDR3 protein: CAWSEGTGPREQYF. The CDR3 DNA is TGTGCCTGGAGTGAAGGGACAGGGCCCAGGGAGCAGTACTTC.